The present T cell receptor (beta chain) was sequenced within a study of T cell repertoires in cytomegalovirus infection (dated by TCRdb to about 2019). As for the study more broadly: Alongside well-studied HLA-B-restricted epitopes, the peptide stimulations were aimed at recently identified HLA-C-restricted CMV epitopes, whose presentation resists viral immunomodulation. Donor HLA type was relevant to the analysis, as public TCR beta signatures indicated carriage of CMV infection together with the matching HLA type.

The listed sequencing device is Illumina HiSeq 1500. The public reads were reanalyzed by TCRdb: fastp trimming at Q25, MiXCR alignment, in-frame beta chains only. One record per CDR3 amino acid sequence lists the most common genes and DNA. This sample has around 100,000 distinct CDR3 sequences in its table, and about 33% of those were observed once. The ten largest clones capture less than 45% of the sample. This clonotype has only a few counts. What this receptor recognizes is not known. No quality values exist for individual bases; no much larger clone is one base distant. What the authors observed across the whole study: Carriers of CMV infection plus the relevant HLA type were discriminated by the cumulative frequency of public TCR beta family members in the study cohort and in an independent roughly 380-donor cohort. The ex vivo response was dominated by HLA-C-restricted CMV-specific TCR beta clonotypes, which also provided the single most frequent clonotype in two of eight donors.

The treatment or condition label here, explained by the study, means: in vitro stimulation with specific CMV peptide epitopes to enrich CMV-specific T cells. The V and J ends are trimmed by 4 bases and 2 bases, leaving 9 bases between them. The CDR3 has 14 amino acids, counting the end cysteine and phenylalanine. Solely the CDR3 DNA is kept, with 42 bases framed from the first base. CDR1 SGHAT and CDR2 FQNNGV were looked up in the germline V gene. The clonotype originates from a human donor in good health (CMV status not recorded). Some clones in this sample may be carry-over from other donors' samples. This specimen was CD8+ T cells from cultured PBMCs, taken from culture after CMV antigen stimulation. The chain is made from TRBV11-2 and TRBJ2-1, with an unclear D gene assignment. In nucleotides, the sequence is TGTGCCAGCAGCTACGTTGGAGCCTACAATGAGCAGTTCTTC. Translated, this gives CASSYVGAYNEQFF.